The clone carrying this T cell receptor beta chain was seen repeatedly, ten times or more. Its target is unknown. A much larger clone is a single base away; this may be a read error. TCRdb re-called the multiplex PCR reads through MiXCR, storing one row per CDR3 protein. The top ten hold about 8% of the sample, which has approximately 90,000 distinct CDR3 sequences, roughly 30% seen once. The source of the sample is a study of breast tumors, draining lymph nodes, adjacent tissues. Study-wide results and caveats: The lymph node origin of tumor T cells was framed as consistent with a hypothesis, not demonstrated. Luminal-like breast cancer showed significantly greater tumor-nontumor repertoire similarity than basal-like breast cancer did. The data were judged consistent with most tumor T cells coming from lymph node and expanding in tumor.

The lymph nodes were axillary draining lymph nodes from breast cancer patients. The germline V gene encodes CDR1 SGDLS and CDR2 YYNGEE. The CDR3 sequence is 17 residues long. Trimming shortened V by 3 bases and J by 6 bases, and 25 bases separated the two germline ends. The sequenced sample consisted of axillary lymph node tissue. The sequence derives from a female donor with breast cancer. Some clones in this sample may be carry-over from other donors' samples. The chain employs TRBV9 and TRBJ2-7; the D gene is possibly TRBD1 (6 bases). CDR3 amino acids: CASSADRLGLSAPEQYF. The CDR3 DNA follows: TGTGCCAGCAGCGCAGACAGGCTAGGACTCTCAGCCCCCGAGCAGTACTTC. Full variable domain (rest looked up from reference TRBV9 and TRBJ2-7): DSGVTQTPKHLITATGQRVTLRCSPRSGDLSVYWYQQSLDQGLQFLIQYYNGEERAKGNILERFSAQQFPDLHSELNLSSLELGDSALYFCASSADRLGLSAPEQYFGPGTRLTVT.